Below are 5 T cell receptor beta chains sequenced from a single sample in a study of T-cell memory formation after mild COVID-19. TCRdb reprocessed the 5' RACE reads via MiXCR and lists one record per CDR3 protein. The sample shows some 120,000 distinct CDR3 sequences, roughly 6.2% of them seen only once. The sample comprised PBMCs or a T cell subset sorted from them (not recorded which). The source of these receptors is an adult woman who had mild COVID-19 (a few samples of this study predate the infection). Cell type and time point are not known.

In its sample, this clonotype was seen many times. V gene TRBV12-3 or TRBV12-4 combines with J gene TRBJ2-1, with a possible D match to TRBD2 (5 bases). This CDR3 spans 15 amino acids. V was shortened by 3 bases and J by 8 bases, with 17 bases between the two germline ends. CDR3 amino acids: CASSFLAGPRDEQFF. The CDR3 coding sequence is TGTGCCAGCAGTTTCCTTGCGGGCCCGCGGGATGAGCAGTTCTTC.

There are a few counts of this clonotype. The gene calls are TRBV20-1 and TRBJ2-3; 10 nucleotides agree with TRBD1. J lost 9 bases, V lost 3 bases, and 12 bases had no gene match. Germline V gene lookup returns CDR1 DFQATT and CDR2 SNEGSKA (reference sequence). The CDR3 spans 15 residues. CDR3 in amino acids: CSARADRGPSLTQYF. The CDR3 DNA reads TGCAGTGCTAGGGCTGACAGGGGGCCATCGCTGACGCAGTATTTT.

This clonotype was recorded at least ten times. V and J are TRBV11-2 and TRBJ1-3, with a possible D match to TRBD1 (5 bases). V lost 5 bases and J 0 bases, leaving 11 bases between the germline ends. From germline, CDR1 is SGHAT and CDR2 FQNNGV. The CDR3 sequence is 15 residues long. Written as DNA, the CDR3 is TGTGCCAGCAGCGGCCAGGGCCTCTCTGGAAACACCATATATTTT. Its protein is CASSGQGLSGNTIYF.

This clonotype was recorded many times. The chain uses TRBV9 and TRBJ2-7; 11 positions match TRBD2. This CDR3 contains 15 residues. Trimming removed 4 bases from V and 4 bases from J; junction bases left unmatched: 7. CDR1 and CDR2 from the germline V gene are SGDLS and YYNGEE. The CDR3 coding sequence is TGTGCCAGCAGCACCGGACTAGCGGGCCTTTACGAGCAGTACTTC. Protein sequence: CASSTGLAGLYEQYF. The full variable domain, rest sourced from reference TRBV9 and TRBJ2-7, is DSGVTQTPKHLITATGQRVTLRCSPRSGDLSVYWYQQSLDQGLQFLIQYYNGEERAKGNILERFSAQQFPDLHSELNLSSLELGDSALYFCASSTGLAGLYEQYFGPGTRLTVT.

This rearrangement joins TRBV5-1 to TRBJ1-2; TRBD1 is a possible D gene (6 bases). Per the germline V gene, CDR1 is SGHRS and CDR2 is YFSETQ. The CDR3 is made up of 13 amino acids. Trimming stripped 4 bases from V and 6 bases from J, with 13 bases between. Here the CDR3 DNA reads TGCGCCAGCAGCCCTGGGACATCTGATGGCTACACCTTC. Translated: CASSPGTSDGYTF.